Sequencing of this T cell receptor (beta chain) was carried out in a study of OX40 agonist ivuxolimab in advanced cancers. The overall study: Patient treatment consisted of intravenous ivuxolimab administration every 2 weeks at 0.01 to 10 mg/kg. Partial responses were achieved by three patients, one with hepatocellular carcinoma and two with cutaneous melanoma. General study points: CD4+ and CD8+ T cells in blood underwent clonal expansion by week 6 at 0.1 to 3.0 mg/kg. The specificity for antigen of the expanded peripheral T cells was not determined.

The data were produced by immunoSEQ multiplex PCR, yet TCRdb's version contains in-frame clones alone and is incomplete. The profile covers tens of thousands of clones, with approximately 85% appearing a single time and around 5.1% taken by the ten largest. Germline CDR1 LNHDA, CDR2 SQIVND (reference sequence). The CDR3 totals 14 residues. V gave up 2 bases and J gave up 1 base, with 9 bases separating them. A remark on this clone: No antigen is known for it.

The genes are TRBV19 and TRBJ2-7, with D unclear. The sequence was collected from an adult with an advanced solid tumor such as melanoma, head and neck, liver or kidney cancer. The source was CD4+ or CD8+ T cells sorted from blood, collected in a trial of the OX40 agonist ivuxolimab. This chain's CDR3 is CASSIRGPSYEQYF. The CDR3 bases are TGTGCCAGTAGTATAAGAGGACCATCCTACGAGCAGTACTTC. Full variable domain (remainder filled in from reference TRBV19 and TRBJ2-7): DGGITQSPKYLFRKEGQNVTLSCEQNLNHDAMYWYRQDPGQGLRLIYYSQIVNDFQKGDIAEGYSVSREKKESFPLTVTSAQKNPTAFYLCASSIRGPSYEQYFGPGTRLTVT.